Below, one T cell receptor (beta chain) is given with its context. V gave up 3 bases and J gave up 4 bases, with 18 bases separating them. The germline CDR1 and CDR2 sequences are LNHDA and SQIVND (reference sequence). The CDR3 loop spans 16 amino acids. The sample belongs to a study of blood T cell repertoires in COVID-19. Some clones are missing from TCRdb's copy, which holds only in-frame ones; the method was immunoSEQ multiplex PCR. The sample consists of approximately 280,000 clones, 65% to 90% of them appearing once. Sequencing was performed on peripheral blood. This TCR came from a man aged 45-65 years with active or convalescent COVID-19. The rearrangement uses TRBV19 and TRBJ1-2; weak D call: TRBD1 (6 bases). CDR3 bases: TGTGCCAGTAGTATTCCCTCCGCGACAGGTATCTATGGCTACACCTTC. Translating gives CASSIPSATGIYGYTF.